This T cell receptor beta chain comes out of a study of CD8 T cells in ankylosing spondylitis. TCRdb re-analysed the 5' RACE reads in MiXCR, keeping a single row per CDR3 protein. The repertoire has under 150,000 distinct CDR3 sequences, more than 9.5% of them found once; the top ten carry about 4%. Germline V CDR1 and CDR2: SEHNR, FQNEAQ (reference sequence). CDR3 length: 15 amino acids. Deletions cut 1 base from V and 4 bases from J, with 14 bases between. A few counts support this clonotype. Its antigen is unknown. Study observations and caveats: According to the report, clones linked to the disease were significantly enriched in matched synovial fluid samples taken from ankylosing spondylitis patients. Clones linked with disease were CD8+ and fairly uncommon in the peripheral blood. What appeared characteristic of ankylosing spondylitis blood was a TCR beta motif of 7 or 8 highly homologous variants.

The sequencing input was blood, either unsorted or a sorted T cell fraction (not recorded which). The genes are TRBV7-9 and TRBJ2-7; D uncertain. The origin of this receptor is a female donor with ankylosing spondylitis or in good health (not recorded which). As DNA, the CDR3 is TGTGCCAGCAGCTTAGGACCGGGTCAAGGATACGAGCAGTACTTC. This translates into CASSLGPGQGYEQYF.